The 14 T cell receptor beta chains below were found in one sample sequenced in a study of OX40 agonist ivuxolimab in advanced cancers. Only in-frame clones appear in the TCRdb table, and some are missing; sequencing was by immunoSEQ multiplex PCR. The table records about 69,000 clones, 75% to 95% of them present only once. The sample consisted of CD4+ or CD8+ T cells sorted from blood, taken in a trial of the OX40 agonist ivuxolimab. These TCRs come from an adult with an advanced solid tumor such as melanoma, head and neck, liver or kidney cancer.

This clone was seen a few times. The chain employs TRBV27 and TRBJ2-7, with 7 bases fitting TRBD2. The CDR3 loop spans 14 amino acids. Trimming at V came to 6 bases and at J to 3 bases, leaving 8 bases not matched to a gene. Germline CDR1 MNHEY, CDR2 SMNVEV (reference sequence). The CDR3 loop reads CASSTTSDFYEQYF. The CDR3 DNA reads as TGTGCCAGCAGCACCACTAGCGATTTCTACGAGCAGTACTTC.

The sample holds a few counts of this clone. The rearrangement joins TRBV10-2 to TRBJ2-7; 8 bases are a match to TRBD1. The CDR3 covers 13 residues. J lost 4 bases, V lost 7 bases, and 6 bases had no gene match. Germline values: CDR1 WSHSY, CDR2 SAAADI. CDR3 sequence (DNA): TGCGCCAGCACTTCAGGGGGCGGATACGAGCAGTACTTC. It is translated as CASTSGGGYEQYF.

This clone occurred once. The chain uses TRBV4-3 and TRBJ1-1; D uncertain. Germline assignment: CDR1 LGHNA and CDR2 YSLEER. Trimming removed 0 bases at V and 4 bases at J, with 9 bases between. The CDR3 loop spans 14 amino acids. Written as DNA, the CDR3 is TGCGCCAGCAGCCAAGATATAACGGCCACTGAAGCTTTCTTT. Its protein product is CASSQDITATEAFF.

The V and J genes are TRBV16 and TRBJ1-1; unclear D gene. This CDR3 contains 13 residues. CDR1 and CDR2 (germline): KGHSY, FQNENV. V lost 2 bases and J 1 base, leaving 5 bases between the germline ends. CDR3: CASSQVRNTEAFF. For the CDR3, the DNA is TGTGCCAGCAGCCAAGTCAGGAACACTGAAGCTTTCTTT.

This chain joins TRBV28 and TRBJ2-1; 13 bases agree with TRBD2. The CDR3 length is 17 residues. Germline CDR1 reads MDHEN; CDR2 reads SYDVKM. After removal of 3 bases from V and 7 bases from J, the junction contained 9 bases not matched to a gene. This CDR3 is CASSLTLTSGGRNEQFF. The CDR3 DNA reads TGTGCCAGCAGTTTGACCCTGACTAGCGGGGGGAGAAATGAGCAGTTCTTC.

This clone was recorded only once. V is TRBV29-1 and J is TRBJ2-1; possibly TRBD2 for D (5 bases). CDR1 and CDR2 from the germline V gene are SQVTM and ANQGSEA. V shed 6 bases and J shed 7 bases, with 19 bases lying between them. The CDR3 is 14 amino acids. In DNA, the CDR3 is TGCAGCGTCCCATTTAGTATGAGGGATAATGAGCAGTTCTTC. The encoded protein is CSVPFSMRDNEQFF.

The gene calls are TRBV14 and TRBJ1-3, with D tentatively TRBD1 (6 bases). This CDR3 comprises 15 residues. Germline CDR1 SGHDN, CDR2 FVKESK. Trimming took off 5 bases at V and 0 bases at J, with 11 bases between the two ends. The CDR3 DNA reads as TGTGCCAGCAGCATTACAGGGACCTCTGGAAACACCATATATTTT. Amino acids: CASSITGTSGNTIYF. Combining the CDR3 with reference TRBV14 and TRBJ1-3 gives the whole variable domain EAGVTQFPSHSVIEKGQTVTLRCDPISGHDNLYWYRRVMGKEIKFLLHFVKESKQDESGMPNNRFLAERTGGTYSTLKVQPAELEDSGVYFCASSITGTSGNTIYFGEGSWLTVV.

The rearrangement links TRBV5-6 to TRBJ2-7; TRBD1 aligns across 9 bases. V trimming: 2 bases; J trimming: 2 bases; junction bases outside the gene matches: 2. Germline loops: CDR1 SGHDT, CDR2 YYEEEE. The CDR3 length is 14 residues. The CDR3 protein is CASSFGTGTYEQYF. CDR3 DNA: TGTGCCAGCAGCTTTGGGACAGGGACCTACGAGCAGTACTTC.

V gene TRBV27 combines with J gene TRBJ2-3; D not resolved. Looked up from germline, CDR1 is MNHEY and CDR2 is SMNVEV (reference sequence). V was cut by 4 bases and J by 2 bases, with 7 bases left in between. The CDR3 has 13 amino acids. In DNA form, the CDR3 reads TGTGCCAGCAGTTACGGCCTCACAGATACGCAGTATTTT. Protein sequence: CASSYGLTDTQYF.

The rearrangement uses TRBV9 and TRBJ2-7; D is uncertain. CDR3 length: 14 amino acids. V was trimmed by 3 bases and J by 7 bases, leaving 17 bases between them. The germline V gene encodes CDR1 SGDLS and CDR2 YYNGEE. CDR3 nucleotide sequence: TGTGCCAGCAGCGCTGAAACTACCCAGGATGAGCAGTACTTC. Encoded protein: CASSAETTQDEQYF.

The chain is built from TRBV19 and TRBJ1-3; a weak D match, TRBD1 (6 bases). The CDR3 runs 15 residues. Trimming left V 5 bases short and J 1 base short, with 12 bases between. Germline V CDR1 and CDR2: LNHDA, SQIVND (reference sequence). CDR3: CASSPTGWSGNTIYF. Here the CDR3 DNA reads TGTGCCAGTAGTCCGACAGGATGGTCTGGAAACACCATATATTTT. Full variable domain (outside the CDR3, taken from reference TRBV19 and TRBJ1-3): DGGITQSPKYLFRKEGQNVTLSCEQNLNHDAMYWYRQDPGQGLRLIYYSQIVNDFQKGDIAEGYSVSREKKESFPLTVTSAQKNPTAFYLCASSPTGWSGNTIYFGEGSWLTVV.

This chain joins TRBV7-8 and TRBJ1-5; D unclear. V lost 3 bases, J lost 7 bases, and 13 bases lay in between. Germline V gene data show CDR1 as SGHVS and CDR2 as FQNEAQ. CDR3 length: 14 amino acids. As DNA, the CDR3 is TGTGCCAGCAGCTTTGGAATCGCCGGGCAGCCCCAGCATTTT. Translated, it gives CASSFGIAGQPQHF.

This sequence joins TRBV14 and TRBJ2-7, with D possibly being TRBD1 or TRBD2 (7 bases each). Germline lookup yields CDR1 SGHDN and CDR2 FVKESK. The V end was cut by 4 bases, the J end by 4 bases, with 11 bases between. This CDR3 is built from 13 residues. CDR3 sequence reads: CASSPGGGYEQYF. CDR3 nucleotide sequence: TGTGCCAGCAGCCCAGGGGGGGGGTACGAGCAGTACTTC.

V gene TRBV2 combines with J gene TRBJ2-1; D is perhaps TRBD2 (6 bases). The CDR3 runs 15 residues. The V end was cut by 6 bases, the J end by 4 bases, with 16 bases between. Germline-derived CDR1 and CDR2 are SNHLY and FYNNEI. CDR3 region: CASSDGAGTYNEQFF. The CDR3 nucleotides read TGTGCCAGCAGCGATGGAGCGGGTACTTACAATGAGCAGTTCTTC.